This TCR beta chain was recovered during a study of molecular identifiers for immune sequencing clone quantification. This clonotype has a count of ten or more. The antigen is not known. Study-wide findings and caveats: Identical TCR molecules sharing a barcode could underestimate highly expanded clone sizes.

A single record per CDR3 protein comes from TCRdb applying MiXCR to the PCR reads. The sample gives approximately 100,000 distinct CDR3 sequences, under 40% of which show up once; approximately 4% is in the top ten. The sequenced sample consisted of naive CD8+ T cells from blood, with Jurkat cell RNA spiked in. Subset given: FACS-sorted CD8+CD4-CCR7+CD45RA+ naive T cells. This sequence originates from a human donor in good health. Some libraries in this study had Jurkat cell RNA spiked in.

The CDR3 sequence: CASSQDPAGRADTQYF. The CDR3 coding sequence is TGCGCCAGCAGCCAAGACCCTGCCGGGAGGGCAGATACGCAGTATTTT. The chain joins TRBV4-1 to TRBJ2-3, with 8 positions matching TRBD2. The CDR3 totals 16 residues. Per germline, CDR1 MGHRA and CDR2 YSYEKL. V shed 0 bases, J shed 4 bases, and the junction held 6 bases outside the gene matches.